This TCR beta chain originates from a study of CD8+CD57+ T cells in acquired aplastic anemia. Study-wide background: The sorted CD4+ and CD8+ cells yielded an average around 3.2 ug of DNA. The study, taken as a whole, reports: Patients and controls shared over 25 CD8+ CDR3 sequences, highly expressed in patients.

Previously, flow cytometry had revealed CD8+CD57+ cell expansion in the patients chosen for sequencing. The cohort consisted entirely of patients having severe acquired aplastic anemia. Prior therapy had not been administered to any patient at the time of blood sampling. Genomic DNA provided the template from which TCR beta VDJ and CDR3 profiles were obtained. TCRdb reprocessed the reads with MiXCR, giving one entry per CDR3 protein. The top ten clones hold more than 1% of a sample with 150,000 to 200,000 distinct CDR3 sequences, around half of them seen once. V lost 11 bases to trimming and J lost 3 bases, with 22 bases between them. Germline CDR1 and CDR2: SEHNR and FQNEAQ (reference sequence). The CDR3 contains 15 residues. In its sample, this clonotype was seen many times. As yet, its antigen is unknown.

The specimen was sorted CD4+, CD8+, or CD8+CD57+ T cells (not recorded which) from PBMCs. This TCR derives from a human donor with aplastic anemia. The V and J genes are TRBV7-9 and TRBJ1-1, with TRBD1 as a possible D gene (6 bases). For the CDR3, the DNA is TGTGCCGGATCTAGCCTGACAGGACTTTACACTGAAGCTTTCTTT. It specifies CAGSSLTGLYTEAFF. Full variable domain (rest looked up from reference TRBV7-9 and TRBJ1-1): DTGVSQNPRHKITKRGQNVTFRCDPISEHNRLYWYRQTLGQGPEFLTYFQNEAQLEKSRLLSDRFSAERPKGSFSTLEIQRTEQGDSAMYLCAGSSLTGLYTEAFFGQGTRLTVV.